A selection of T cell receptor beta chains follows, all from one sample in a study of blood T cell repertoires in COVID-19. Clones were sequenced by immunoSEQ multiplex PCR, and TCRdb holds only the in-frame ones, with some missing. This sample has some 89,000 clones, with 90% found just once. Sequencing was done on a sample of peripheral blood. The receptor set was obtained from a man between 60 and 75 years old with acute or convalescent COVID-19. Both conserved end residues are part of each CDR3. The order of the fields is CDR3 DNA, CDR3 protein, D gene, CDR3 length, J gene, V gene, clone size. A D gene is named only where the DNA matches it firmly. A row's size may be missing; if present it is once, few, many or a size class.

CDR3nt: TGTGCCAGCAGCTTACCAGTCGGGGTAAACTATGGCTACACCTTC; CDR3aa: CASSLPVGVNYGYTF; d_gene: NA; len: 15; j_gene: TRBJ1-2; v_gene: TRBV5-6; abundance: NA
CDR3nt: TGCGCCAGCAGCCCGACAGGGTCCTACTATGGCTACACCTTC; CDR3aa: CASSPTGSYYGYTF; d_gene: TRBD1; len: 14; j_gene: TRBJ1-2; v_gene: TRBV4-1; abundance: once
CDR3nt: TGTGCCAGCAGCTACTTAGTTAGCGGGGGGAACAATGAGCAGTTCTTC; CDR3aa: CASSYLVSGGNNEQFF; d_gene: TRBD2; len: 16; j_gene: TRBJ2-1; v_gene: TRBV5-4; abundance: NA
CDR3nt: TGTGCCAGCAGCTTAGCCGGGACAGGATTCTACAATGAGCAGTTCTTC; CDR3aa: CASSLAGTGFYNEQFF; d_gene: TRBD1; len: 16; j_gene: TRBJ2-1; v_gene: TRBV7-2; abundance: NA
CDR3nt: TGTGCCAGCAGTTTATTTGGGGCCAACTATGGCTACACCTTC; CDR3aa: CASSLFGANYGYTF; d_gene: NA; len: 14; j_gene: TRBJ1-2; v_gene: TRBV28; abundance: NA
CDR3nt: TGTGCCATCAGGAAAACGGGACAGCCATACAATGAGCAGTTCTTC; CDR3aa: CAIRKTGQPYNEQFF; d_gene: TRBD1; len: 15; j_gene: TRBJ2-1; v_gene: TRBV10-3; abundance: NA
CDR3nt: TGTGCCAGCTCCCGTGAGGGAAGTTATCAGCCCCAGCATTTT; CDR3aa: CASSREGSYQPQHF; d_gene: NA; len: 14; j_gene: TRBJ1-5; v_gene: TRBV3-1/TRBV3-2; abundance: NA
CDR3nt: TGTGCCAGCAGCCCCCTAGGTCGGGGAAAAGAGTACACTGAAGCTTTCTTT; CDR3aa: CASSPLGRGKEYTEAFF; d_gene: NA; len: 17; j_gene: TRBJ1-1; v_gene: TRBV2; abundance: NA
CDR3nt: TGTGCCAGCAGCCCCCCCGGTCTGAAGGCTTTCTTT; CDR3aa: CASSPPGLKAFF; d_gene: NA; len: 12; j_gene: TRBJ1-1; v_gene: TRBV7-2; abundance: NA
CDR3nt: TGTGCCAGCAGCTTACAGGGGGCCCATAATTCACCCCTCCACTTT; CDR3aa: CASSLQGAHNSPLHF; d_gene: TRBD1; len: 15; j_gene: TRBJ1-6; v_gene: TRBV7-2; abundance: NA
CDR3nt: TGCGCCAGCAGCTTAGGGGACTCAAGGGACAATTCACCCCTCCACTTT; CDR3aa: CASSLGDSRDNSPLHF; d_gene: NA; len: 16; j_gene: TRBJ1-6; v_gene: TRBV5-1; abundance: NA
CDR3nt: TGTGCCAGCAAACTTAAGGGCCAGGGTAGTTTGGGTAACTATGGCTACACCTTC; CDR3aa: CASKLKGQGSLGNYGYTF; d_gene: NA; len: 18; j_gene: TRBJ1-2; v_gene: TRBV27; abundance: NA
CDR3nt: TGTGCCAGCAGCTGGACTAGCGGGGGTTCCTACGAGCAGTACTTC; CDR3aa: CASSWTSGGSYEQYF; d_gene: TRBD2; len: 15; j_gene: TRBJ2-7; v_gene: TRBV7-8; abundance: NA
CDR3nt: TGTGCCAGCAGCTTAATTCGACAGCCTCACGGCTACACCTTC; CDR3aa: CASSLIRQPHGYTF; d_gene: NA; len: 14; j_gene: TRBJ1-2; v_gene: TRBV7-9; abundance: once
CDR3nt: TGTGCCAGTAGTATAAGTAAGGGGGTCTTCACCGGGGAGCTGTTTTTT; CDR3aa: CASSISKGVFTGELFF; d_gene: NA; len: 16; j_gene: TRBJ2-2; v_gene: TRBV19; abundance: NA
CDR3nt: TGTGCCTGGAGTCAGACTACGGTAGGAGGCTACACCTTC; CDR3aa: CAWSQTTVGGYTF; d_gene: NA; len: 13; j_gene: TRBJ1-2; v_gene: TRBV30; abundance: NA
CDR3nt: TGTGCCAGTAGTATCGCGTCGAGTTCCTACGAGCAGTACTTC; CDR3aa: CASSIASSSYEQYF; d_gene: NA; len: 14; j_gene: TRBJ2-7; v_gene: TRBV19; abundance: NA
CDR3nt: TGTGCCAGCAGTTTTGACAGGCGCACTGAAGCTTTCTTT; CDR3aa: CASSFDRRTEAFF; d_gene: NA; len: 13; j_gene: TRBJ1-1; v_gene: TRBV12-3/TRBV12-4; abundance: once
CDR3nt: TGTGCCACCAGTGGTAGCGGGGGGTTGGTGAATGAGCAGTTCTTC; CDR3aa: CATSGSGGLVNEQFF; d_gene: TRBD2; len: 15; j_gene: TRBJ2-1; v_gene: TRBV24-1; abundance: NA
CDR3nt: TGTGCCAGCAGTTTCGGGACAGAGCTAGCCAAAAACATTCAGTACTTC; CDR3aa: CASSFGTELAKNIQYF; d_gene: TRBD1; len: 16; j_gene: TRBJ2-4; v_gene: TRBV6-5; abundance: NA
CDR3nt: TGTGCCAGCAGCCACGACTTCGGACAGGGTACCTATGGCTACACCTTC; CDR3aa: CASSHDFGQGTYGYTF; d_gene: TRBD1; len: 16; j_gene: TRBJ1-2; v_gene: TRBV3-1/TRBV3-2; abundance: NA
CDR3nt: TGCGCCAGCAGCGAAGGGACAGCGAACACTGAAGCTTTCTTT; CDR3aa: CASSEGTANTEAFF; d_gene: TRBD1; len: 14; j_gene: TRBJ1-1; v_gene: TRBV5-1; abundance: NA
CDR3nt: TGTGCCAGCAGTCTCGAGATGTACGAGCAGTACTTC; CDR3aa: CASSLEMYEQYF; d_gene: NA; len: 12; j_gene: TRBJ2-7; v_gene: TRBV12-3/TRBV12-4; abundance: once
CDR3nt: TGTGCCAGCTCACCGCCAGGGGGGACAACTAATGAAAAACTGTTTTTT; CDR3aa: CASSPPGGTTNEKLFF; d_gene: TRBD1; len: 16; j_gene: TRBJ1-4; v_gene: TRBV18; abundance: NA
CDR3nt: TGCGCCAGCAGCTTCGGGACTGAAGCTTTCTTT; CDR3aa: CASSFGTEAFF; d_gene: NA; len: 11; j_gene: TRBJ1-1; v_gene: TRBV5-1; abundance: once
CDR3nt: TGTGCTAGTGGTTTCGGGGCAGGGGGACAGGAAAAACTGTTTTTT; CDR3aa: CASGFGAGGQEKLFF; d_gene: TRBD1; len: 15; j_gene: TRBJ1-4; v_gene: TRBV12-5; abundance: once
CDR3nt: TGTGCCAGCAGCCATCTAGGTGTGTTAGACGAGCAGTACTTC; CDR3aa: CASSHLGVLDEQYF; d_gene: NA; len: 14; j_gene: TRBJ2-7; v_gene: TRBV3-1/TRBV3-2; abundance: NA
CDR3nt: TGCAGCGTTGTAGGCGGGATTAATCAGCCCCAGCATTTT; CDR3aa: CSVVGGINQPQHF; d_gene: NA; len: 13; j_gene: TRBJ1-5; v_gene: TRBV29-1; abundance: once
CDR3nt: TGTGCCAGCAGCTTAAGGCAGGGGGCGGGTGGCACTGAAGCTTTCTTT; CDR3aa: CASSLRQGAGGTEAFF; d_gene: TRBD1; len: 16; j_gene: TRBJ1-1; v_gene: TRBV7-2; abundance: once
CDR3nt: TGTGCCAGCAGTGAGGCAGGGGGCTATGGCTACACCTTC; CDR3aa: CASSEAGGYGYTF; d_gene: TRBD1; len: 13; j_gene: TRBJ1-2; v_gene: TRBV6-4; abundance: NA
CDR3nt: TGCGCCAGCAGGCGGGGGTCTAGCACAGATACGCAGTATTTT; CDR3aa: CASRRGSSTDTQYF; d_gene: TRBD2; len: 14; j_gene: TRBJ2-3; v_gene: TRBV5-1; abundance: NA
CDR3nt: TGTGCCAGCAGCTTAGTCCGGAACACTGAAGCTTTCTTT; CDR3aa: CASSLVRNTEAFF; d_gene: NA; len: 13; j_gene: TRBJ1-1; v_gene: TRBV11-1; abundance: NA
CDR3nt: TGTGCCAGCAGCTCGACGATCGGGGGGGCTGTAGATACGCAGTATTTT; CDR3aa: CASSSTIGGAVDTQYF; d_gene: TRBD2; len: 16; j_gene: TRBJ2-3; v_gene: TRBV7-8; abundance: NA
CDR3nt: TGTGCCAGCAGTTACTCAGCCCTGAGCTCCTACAATGAGCAGTTCTTC; CDR3aa: CASSYSALSSYNEQFF; d_gene: NA; len: 16; j_gene: TRBJ2-1; v_gene: TRBV6-5; abundance: once
CDR3nt: TGTGCCAGCAGCTTTAGCGGCGGGGACTATGGCTACACCTTC; CDR3aa: CASSFSGGDYGYTF; d_gene: NA; len: 14; j_gene: TRBJ1-2; v_gene: TRBV7-9; abundance: NA
CDR3nt: TGTGCCAGCAGCTTAGTTGGGAGGGAGAATCAGCCCCAGCATTTT; CDR3aa: CASSLVGRENQPQHF; d_gene: NA; len: 15; j_gene: TRBJ1-5; v_gene: TRBV7-2; abundance: few
CDR3nt: TGTGCCAGCAGCGCTGACAGGGGACCGAACACTGAAGCTTTCTTT; CDR3aa: CASSADRGPNTEAFF; d_gene: TRBD1; len: 15; j_gene: TRBJ1-1; v_gene: TRBV6-5; abundance: NA
CDR3nt: TGTGCCAGCAGCTCACTAGGGGGGAGGGAGCACACTGAAGCTTTCTTT; CDR3aa: CASSSLGGREHTEAFF; d_gene: NA; len: 16; j_gene: TRBJ1-1; v_gene: TRBV7-9; abundance: NA
CDR3nt: TGTGCCAGCAGCCACAGGGGACAGCGGCCGAACACCGGGGAGCTGTTTTTT; CDR3aa: CASSHRGQRPNTGELFF; d_gene: TRBD1; len: 17; j_gene: TRBJ2-2; v_gene: TRBV3-1/TRBV3-2; abundance: NA
CDR3nt: TGCAGCGTTGATGGCGGCTCAACTAATGAAAAACTGTTTTTT; CDR3aa: CSVDGGSTNEKLFF; d_gene: NA; len: 14; j_gene: TRBJ1-4; v_gene: TRBV29-1; abundance: NA
CDR3nt: TGTGCCAGCAGAGTCAGGGGGCCGGGAAACACCATATATTTT; CDR3aa: CASRVRGPGNTIYF; d_gene: TRBD1; len: 14; j_gene: TRBJ1-3; v_gene: TRBV11-3; abundance: NA
CDR3nt: TGTGCCAGCAGTTACGGGTCCAATCAGCCCCAGCATTTT; CDR3aa: CASSYGSNQPQHF; d_gene: NA; len: 13; j_gene: TRBJ1-5; v_gene: TRBV27; abundance: NA
CDR3nt: TGTGCCAGCAGCTTGTTGGGACAGCCTAACTATGGCTACACCTTC; CDR3aa: CASSLLGQPNYGYTF; d_gene: TRBD1; len: 15; j_gene: TRBJ1-2; v_gene: TRBV5-6; abundance: NA
CDR3nt: TGCAGCACAGGGACAGAATATTTCTCTGGCTACACCTTC; CDR3aa: CSTGTEYFSGYTF; d_gene: TRBD1; len: 13; j_gene: TRBJ1-2; v_gene: TRBV29-1; abundance: NA
CDR3nt: TGTGCCAGTCAGGGGGGAGCTAACGGAAACACCATATATTTT; CDR3aa: CASQGGANGNTIYF; d_gene: TRBD1; len: 14; j_gene: TRBJ1-3; v_gene: TRBV2; abundance: NA